This T cell receptor (beta chain) is from a study of blood T cell repertoires in COVID-19. Study background: The origin of the acute and convalescent COVID-19 samples was the United States, Italy and Spain. T cells, B-cell-depleted T cells, or PBMCs supplied cDNA or gDNA.

There are a few counts of this clone. At the DNA level, this CDR3 is encoded by other sequences in the same sample as well. As originally analysed: Using reference gene primer amplification, nucleated cell counts were estimated. Assay used: immunoSEQ multiplex PCR; TCRdb lists only in-frame clones, some missing. V, J and clone size were drawn from that table, and D and trimming were deduced from the DNA. The table records about 280,000 clones, under 90% of them present only once. Germline CDR1 reads SGHTA; CDR2 reads FQGNSA. This CDR3 has 14 amino acids. The germline V and J ends were trimmed by 1 base and 8 bases, with 11 bases remaining between them.

This TCR was sampled from a woman between 45 and 65 years old who had recovered from COVID-19. The sequenced sample was peripheral blood. The J gene is TRBJ1-4, the V gene TRBV7-2; D possibly corresponds to TRBD1 (6 bases). CDR3 region: CASSLGQGSEKLFF. The CDR3 bases are TGTGCCAGCAGCTTAGGGCAGGGGAGCGAAAAACTGTTTTTT.